Described below is a single TCR beta chain sequence and its context. The antigen remains undetermined. This sample is drawn from a study of OX40 agonist ivuxolimab in advanced cancers. Overall study context: Every 2 weeks, patients received ivuxolimab intravenously, dosed at 0.01 to 10 mg/kg. Points from the study as a whole: What antigens the expanded peripheral T cells recognized was never established.

TCRdb's copy holds only in-frame clones and misses some; the assay was immunoSEQ multiplex PCR. The top ten hold around 18% of the sample, which has about 24,000 clones, 73% seen once. Anyone with autoimmune disease history or systemic immunosuppression was excluded. In germline, CDR1 is MNHEY, CDR2 SVGAGI. V lost 4 bases to trimming and J lost 2 bases; unmatched junction nucleotides: 3. The length of the CDR3 is 15 residues. V is TRBV6-5 and J is TRBJ2-3, with TRBD2 matching 10 bases. This clonotype originated in an adult with an advanced solid tumor such as melanoma, head and neck, liver or kidney cancer. Sequencing used CD4+ or CD8+ T cells sorted from blood, obtained in a trial of the OX40 agonist ivuxolimab. Here the CDR3 reads CASSLSGGVTDTQYF. CDR3 DNA: TGTGCCAGCAGTTTAAGCGGGGGGGTCACAGATACGCAGTATTTT.